What follows are 32 T cell receptor beta chains derived from one specimen sequenced in a study of regulatory T cells in long-lasting Graves disease. Arm-PCR of CDR3 regions and iRepertoire HTBI primers were the basis on which TCR beta libraries were built. TCRdb reprocessed the multiplex PCR reads via MiXCR and lists one record per CDR3 protein. The table has roughly 300,000 distinct CDR3 sequences, roughly 21% seen once. Documented time point: persistent/refractory GD, antithyroid drugs over 5 years with positive TRAb. PBMC-extracted RNA yielded the TCR library. Material: peripheral blood mononuclear cells (PBMCs), obtained when the disease was refractory, from a patient treated with antithyroid drugs. These receptors all come from a female donor with Graves disease.

The rearrangement links TRBV7-2 to TRBJ1-5; D is unresolved. Germline values: CDR1 SGHTA, CDR2 FQGNSA. This CDR3 contains 16 residues. The ends were cut back, 0 bases at V and 0 bases at J, with 9 bases in the middle. The CDR3 loop is CASSLAGRYSNQPQHF. CDR3 nucleotide sequence: TGTGCCAGCAGCTTAGCGGGGAGGTATAGCAATCAGCCCCAGCATTTT.

This clonotype was observed many times. The CDR3 sequence: CASKVGRAYTGELFF. DNA for the CDR3: TGTGCCAGCAAGGTCGGGAGAGCTTACACCGGGGAGCTGTTTTTT. The chain employs TRBV28 and TRBJ2-2; D possibly corresponds to TRBD2 (6 bases). Germline V gene lookup returns CDR1 MDHEN and CDR2 SYDVKM. V was pared by 7 bases and J by 3 bases, with 15 bases between. The CDR3 has 15 amino acids.

In this sample, this clonotype turned up a few times. The gene calls are TRBV10-2 and TRBJ2-7, with a possible D match to TRBD2 (6 bases). The CDR3 covers 12 residues. The germline gives CDR1 WSHSY, CDR2 SAAADI. Between the trimmed V and J ends, which lost 7 bases and 3 bases, there was a span of 10 bases. CDR3 nucleotide sequence: TGCGCCAGCACCGGGACTTACTACGAGCAGTACTTC. Translation gives CASTGTYYEQYF.

The sample holds many counts of this clonotype. A read error may explain this, as a much larger clone is one base away. The rearrangement uses TRBV27 and TRBJ1-1, with 7 bases aligning to TRBD1. CDR1 is MNHEY, CDR2 SMNVEV, per germline (reference sequence). The CDR3 spans 13 residues. V shed 3 bases, J shed 4 bases, and the junction held 2 bases outside the gene matches. CDR3 bases: TGTGCCAGCAGTTTTAACAGGGGCACTGAAGCTTTCTTT. This translates into CASSFNRGTEAFF.

This clonotype has just a few counts. This sequence joins TRBV10-3 and TRBJ1-1; D uncertain. This CDR3 contains 20 residues. V was pared by 0 bases and J by 0 bases, with 23 bases between. Germline lookup yields CDR1 ENHRY and CDR2 SYGVKD. Written as DNA, the CDR3 is TGTGCCATCAGTGAGTCGATACCGTTAATTTCAGAGCCGATGAACACTGAAGCTTTCTTT. Translating gives CAISESIPLISEPMNTEAFF.

The CDR3 sequence: CATKRDREVCREKLFF. In nucleotides, the CDR3 is TGTGCCACTAAAAGGGACAGGGAAGTGTGCCGTGAAAAACTGTTTTTT. The chain employs TRBV7-4 and TRBJ1-4; 9 nucleotides align to TRBD1. With V trimmed by 10 bases and J by 7 bases, 16 bases remained unmatched. The CDR3 has 16 amino acids. Germline values: CDR1 SGHVT, CDR2 SQSDAQ.

This clonotype was observed a handful of times. J is TRBJ1-2 and V is TRBV27; 10 nucleotides line up with TRBD1. The ends lost 2 bases at V and 8 bases at J; junction bases unmatched: 2. The CDR3 has 13 amino acids. Germline-derived CDR1 and CDR2 are MNHEY and SMNVEV (reference sequence). The CDR3 nucleotides are TGTGCCAGCAGTTTACCGACAGGGGGCGGCTACACCTTC. Translation: CASSLPTGGGYTF.

This clonotype was counted many times. This chain joins TRBV28 and TRBJ2-7; TRBD1 matches 10 bases. The CDR3 runs 14 residues. V was clipped by 7 bases and J by 6 bases; unmatched bases: 9. Germline loops: CDR1 MDHEN, CDR2 SYDVKM. CDR3 amino acids: CASIRNRDRGEQYF. The CDR3 nucleotides read TGTGCCAGCATCCGCAACCGGGACAGGGGCGAGCAGTACTTC.

This clonotype was found many times. The chain recombines TRBV6-5 with TRBJ2-2; no clear D. CDR3 length equals 16 residues. Trimming stripped 2 bases from V and 0 bases from J, with 10 bases between. Looked up from germline, CDR1 is MNHEY and CDR2 is SVGAGI. The CDR3 coding sequence is TGTGCCAGCAGTTACCTGAAGACCGCGAACACCGGGGAGCTGTTTTTT. Translation gives CASSYLKTANTGELFF.

This rearrangement joins TRBV12-3 or TRBV12-4 to TRBJ2-2; TRBD2 matches at 14 bases. V was clipped by 6 bases and J by 4 bases; unmatched bases: 4. The CDR3 is 16 residues long. CDR3 DNA: TGTGCCAGCAGGGGGGGACTAGCGGGAGTCACCGGGGAGCTGTTTTTT. Its protein is CASRGGLAGVTGELFF.

This clonotype has just a few counts. This chain joins TRBV28 and TRBJ2-6; D is undetermined. CDR3 length equals 15 residues. Germline V gives CDR1 MDHEN, CDR2 SYDVKM. V shed 4 bases and J shed 4 bases, with 11 bases lying between them. The CDR3 protein is CASSSPKGGANVLTF. CDR3 nucleotides: TGTGCCAGCAGTTCCCCCAAAGGAGGGGCCAACGTCCTGACTTTC.

The V and J genes are TRBV4-3 and TRBJ2-7, with TRBD1 identical over 8 bases. After removal of 0 bases from V and 2 bases from J, the junction contained 6 bases not matched to a gene. In germline, CDR1 is LGHNA, CDR2 YSLEER. The CDR3 length is 16 residues. The CDR3 here is CASSQDRGDRTYEQYF. The CDR3 region has the DNA TGCGCCAGCAGCCAAGATCGTGGGGACAGGACCTACGAGCAGTACTTC.

This clonotype has just a few counts. V gene TRBV24-1 combines with J gene TRBJ2-5, with TRBD1 as a possible D gene (6 bases). Trimming pared 7 bases from V and 5 bases from J, leaving 28 bases between. This CDR3 is built from 18 residues. Germline V gene data show CDR1 as KGHDR and CDR2 as SFDVKD. Written as DNA, the CDR3 is TGTGCCACCAGCAGGGGTTGGGGTGACTTTCCGGATGTGGAGACCCAGTACTTC. This sequence encodes CATSRGWGDFPDVETQYF.

In this sample, this clonotype turned up many times. The V gene is TRBV28, the J gene TRBJ1-1; D call uncertain. Germline V CDR1 and CDR2: MDHEN, SYDVKM. The V end was cut by 5 bases, the J end by 2 bases, with 12 bases between. The CDR3 runs 14 residues. Here the CDR3 reads CASSVFTRNTEAFF. The DNA for the CDR3 is TGTGCCAGCAGTGTATTTACACGAAACACTGAAGCTTTCTTT.

This clonotype came up a few times. The rearrangement joins TRBV5-1 to TRBJ2-5, with 8 nucleotides matching TRBD1. The CDR3 contains 14 residues. The junction had 2 bases not matched to a gene; V was cut back by 0 bases and J by 4 bases. Germline CDR1 reads SGHRS; CDR2 reads YFSETQ. The CDR3 region is CASSLGGTGETQYF. For the CDR3, the DNA is TGCGCCAGCAGCTTGGGCGGGACAGGAGAGACCCAGTACTTC.

This clonotype was seen repeatedly, ten times or more. This chain connects TRBV12-3 or TRBV12-4 to TRBJ2-6; D tentatively reads TRBD1 or TRBD2 (6 bases each). Trimming cost V 6 bases and J 0 bases, with 24 bases left between them. CDR3 length equals 20 residues. CDR3: CASSKTVFGGVSSGANVLTF. In DNA form, the CDR3 reads TGTGCCAGCAGCAAAACGGTGTTCGGGGGCGTCTCCTCTGGGGCCAACGTCCTGACTTTC.

In the case of this clonotype: Possible read error: a much larger clone is one base away. The V and J genes are TRBV28 and TRBJ1-2, with TRBD1 as a possible D gene (5 bases). Germline CDR1 and CDR2: MDHEN and SYDVKM. Between the trimmed V and J ends, which lost 10 bases and 0 bases, there was a span of 15 bases. This CDR3 comprises 14 residues. The CDR3 DNA follows: TGTGCCATCAGGGCCTGGTTAGCTAACTATGGCTACACCTTC. Its protein is CAIRAWLANYGYTF.

This clonotype was counted only a few times. At one boundary the junction diverges from the germline segment, which might be a read error. The chain has TRBV5-1 and TRBJ1-1, with D possibly being TRBD1 (5 bases). This CDR3 spans 17 amino acids. Germline CDR1 is SGHRS and CDR2 is YFSETQ. The CDR3 protein is CACLQVGGTYMNTEAFF. The DNA of the CDR3 is TGCGCCTGCCTCCAGGTCGGGGGGACCTATATGAACACTGAAGCCTTCTTT.

This chain uses TRBV7-9 with TRBJ1-3, with 7 bases matching TRBD1. The CDR3 is 15 residues long. Germline lookup yields CDR1 SEHNR and CDR2 FQNEAQ (reference sequence). V lost 3 bases to trimming and J lost 2 bases; unmatched junction nucleotides: 4. The CDR3 coding sequence is TGTGCCAGCAGCTTTGAACAGGGGACTGGAAACACCATATATTTT. Amino acid sequence: CASSFEQGTGNTIYF.

As concerns this clonotype: A much larger clone is a single base away; this may be a read error. This chain links TRBV5-1 with TRBJ1-1; D possibly corresponds to TRBD1 (5 bases). The germline V gene has CDR1 SGHRS and CDR2 YFSETQ. V lost 0 bases and J 0 bases, leaving 18 bases between the germline ends. The CDR3 is 18 residues long. CDR3 region: CASSLAASRTGLNTEAFF. In DNA, the CDR3 is TGCGCCAGCAGCTTGGCCGCTTCAAGAACAGGATTGAACACTGAAGCTTTCTTT.

This clonotype was seen a handful of times. This chain connects TRBV2 to TRBJ2-7, with 8 bases matching TRBD2. The CDR3 consists of 16 residues. V shed 5 bases, J shed 2 bases, and the junction held 11 bases outside the gene matches. Germline CDR1 reads SNHLY; CDR2 reads FYNNEI. The DNA of the CDR3 is TGTGCCAGCAGTCGCGATAGCGGGGTCGGGCCCTACGAGCAGTACTTC. Its translation: CASSRDSGVGPYEQYF.

V usage is TRBV11-1 and J usage is TRBJ2-7; D is uncertain. V lost 1 base, J lost 4 bases, and 17 bases lay in between. The CDR3 is 16 amino acids. CDR1 is SGHAT and CDR2 is FQDESV in the germline V gene (reference sequence). The CDR3 DNA reads as TGTGCCAGCAGCTTAGATGTACAAAACCGGTATTACGAGCAGTACTTC. Translating it yields CASSLDVQNRYYEQYF.

V is TRBV20-1 and J is TRBJ2-7, with D unclear. V shed 4 bases and J shed 4 bases, with 8 bases lying between them. The germline gives CDR1 DFQATT, CDR2 SNEGSKA (reference sequence). The CDR3 extends over 11 amino acids. CDR3 sequence reads: CSAKAIYEQYF. The DNA for the CDR3 is TGCAGTGCTAAGGCCATATACGAGCAGTACTTC.

This clonotype was seen a handful of times. In DNA, the CDR3 is TGCAGCGTTGTCAGGGGACAGATATGGGAAGAGACCCAGTACTTC. It encodes CSVVRGQIWEETQYF. The rearrangement joins TRBV29-1 to TRBJ2-5, with 7 bases lining up with TRBD1. The trim removed 4 bases at V and 3 bases at J, leaving 11 bases unmatched. The CDR3 sequence is 15 residues long. Per germline, CDR1 SQVTM and CDR2 ANQGSEA.

This clonotype was recorded at least ten times. This chain uses TRBV27 with TRBJ1-6; no reliable D call. This CDR3 has 17 amino acids. V was pared by 3 bases and J by 8 bases, with 20 bases between. Germline lookup yields CDR1 MNHEY and CDR2 SMNVEV (reference sequence). The CDR3 DNA sequence: TGTGCCAGCAGTTTGCGGTTGGTGGCAGGTTTCGATTCACCCCTCCACTTT. Translated, it gives CASSLRLVAGFDSPLHF.

Turning to this clonotype: This could be a read error, since a much larger clone is one nucleotide away. The CDR3 sequence: CASSSPSSCEQYF. In nucleotides, the CDR3 is TGTGCCAGCAGCTCCCCCAGCTCCTGCGAGCAGTACTTC. The chain couples TRBV28 to TRBJ2-5; no firm D call. The better agreement between TRBJ2-7 and the DNA end casts doubt on the J call. CDR3 length: 13 amino acids. The germline V gene encodes CDR1 MDHEN and CDR2 SYDVKM.

This clonotype was recorded at least ten times. This sequence joins TRBV2 and TRBJ1-2; D perhaps matches TRBD1 (5 bases). Trimming pared 7 bases from V and 8 bases from J, leaving 11 bases between. The CDR3 is made up of 11 amino acids. CDR1 is SNHLY, CDR2 FYNNEI, per germline. CDR3 residues: CASKGVLGYTF. The CDR3, as DNA: TGTGCCAGCAAAGGGGTGCTAGGCTACACCTTC.

The sample holds many counts of this clonotype. V is TRBV6-1 and J is TRBJ2-5; 7 nucleotides align to TRBD2. This CDR3 region has 15 residues. After removal of 5 bases from V and 1 base from J, the junction contained 7 bases not matched to a gene. The germline V gene encodes CDR1 MNHNS and CDR2 SASEGT. The CDR3 nucleotides read TGTGCCAGCAGTACCTGGAGCGGGGTCCAAGAGACCCAGTACTTC. Translating it yields CASSTWSGVQETQYF.

The sample holds many counts of this clonotype. The rearrangement uses TRBV28 and TRBJ1-1, with 9 positions matching TRBD1. This CDR3 has 14 amino acids. V shed 4 bases, J shed 14 bases, and the junction held 14 bases outside the gene matches. Germline assignment: CDR1 MDHEN and CDR2 SYDVKM. CDR3 loop: CASSSPGLGQGFFF. CDR3 coding DNA: TGTGCCAGCAGTTCCCCCGGGTTGGGACAGGGATTCTTCTTT.

In this sample, this clonotype turned up many times. The chain employs TRBV29-1 and TRBJ1-2, with TRBD1 matching over 10 bases. The CDR3 sequence is 16 residues long. CDR1 and CDR2 from the germline V gene are SQVTM and ANQGSEA. The junction had 7 bases not matched to a gene; V was cut back by 3 bases and J by 0 bases. CDR3 DNA: TGCAGCGTTGACGAGTACGGGACAGGGGCTAACTATGGCTACACCTTC. It translates to CSVDEYGTGANYGYTF.

This clonotype was observed a handful of times. This chain uses TRBV7-9 with TRBJ2-7; 9 bases align to TRBD1. The CDR3 is made up of 14 amino acids. With 6 bases clipped from V and 3 bases from J, the junction kept 6 bases outside the gene matches. The V gene's germline CDR1 is SEHNR and CDR2 FQNEAQ (reference sequence). This CDR3 reads CASSAGTGYYEQYF. In DNA, the CDR3 is TGTGCCAGCAGTGCGGGGACAGGGTACTACGAGCAGTACTTC. Supplemented by reference TRBV7-9 and TRBJ2-7, the full variable domain reads DTGVSQNPRHKITKRGQNVTFRCDPISEHNRLYWYRQTLGQGPEFLTYFQNEAQLEKSRLLSDRFSAERPKGSFSTLEIQRTEQGDSAMYLCASSAGTGYYEQYFGPGTRLTVT.

V gene TRBV27 combines with J gene TRBJ1-2, with 10 nucleotides matching TRBD1. The J segment lost 7 bases and the V segment lost 2 bases, leaving 4 bases of the junction unmatched. There are 14 residues in the CDR3. CDR1 and CDR2 (germline): MNHEY, SMNVEV (reference sequence). CDR3 DNA sequence: TGTGCCAGCAGTTTACGGACAGGGGGTTTTGGCTACACCTTC. Protein product: CASSLRTGGFGYTF.